What follows are 10 T cell receptor beta chains derived from one specimen sequenced in a study of shared clonotypes between healthy human individuals. Assay: immunoSEQ multiplex PCR; the TCRdb copy retains only in-frame clones and omits some. This sample carries about 1.1 million clones, about 80% of them seen once, and the ten largest clones take roughly 0.61%. Sequencing was done on a sample of memory CD4+ T cells from PBMCs. Regarding subset: CD45RA-negative fraction. Receptor source: a man between 18 and 29 years old in good health. Some clones in this sample may be carry-over from other donors' samples.

On this clone itself: This sample also contains other DNA sequences that code for the same CDR3. V and J are TRBV5-4 and TRBJ1-2, with 9 bases that match TRBD1. CDR3 length: 15 residues. V shed 2 bases and J 4 bases; nucleotides not matched to a gene: 6. CDR1 is SGHNT, CDR2 YYREEE, per germline (reference sequence). This CDR3 is CASSFPGTGSYGYTF. CDR3 bases: TGTGCCAGCAGCTTCCCCGGGACAGGGAGCTATGGCTACACCTTC.

This rearrangement joins TRBV7-9 to TRBJ1-2, with 9 bases that match TRBD1. Germline V gene sequence: CDR1 SEHNR, CDR2 FQNEAQ (reference sequence). After removal of 3 bases from V and 4 bases from J, the junction contained 6 bases not matched to a gene. The length of the CDR3 is 15 residues. The CDR3 here is CASSFRQGEGYGYTF. In DNA, the CDR3 is TGTGCCAGCAGCTTTCGACAGGGGGAGGGCTATGGCTACACCTTC. The full variable domain, in which reference TRBV7-9 and TRBJ1-2 provide the parts outside the CDR3, is DTGVSQNPRHKITKRGQNVTFRCDPISEHNRLYWYRQTLGQGPEFLTYFQNEAQLEKSRLLSDRFSAERPKGSFSTLEIQRTEQGDSAMYLCASSFRQGEGYGYTFGSGTRLTVV.

This clone was recorded a few times. The rearrangement uses TRBV19 and TRBJ1-2; the D is unclear. Germline V lookup: CDR1 LNHDA, CDR2 SQIVND (reference sequence). V was shortened by 6 bases and J by 2 bases, with 10 bases between the two germline ends. The CDR3 has 13 residues. CDR3 loop: CASSQRRNYGYTF. CDR3 nucleotide sequence: TGTGCCAGTAGCCAGCGCAGAAACTATGGCTACACCTTC.

V is TRBV19 and J is TRBJ1-2, with D uncertain. CDR1 is LNHDA, CDR2 SQIVND, per germline (reference sequence). The CDR3 has 17 residues. Trimming removed 3 bases at V and 4 bases at J, with 21 bases between. CDR3 sequence (DNA): TGTGCCAGTAGTATTCGAGCAGGATCCTGGGCGCCCTATGGCTACACCTTC. This gives the protein CASSIRAGSWAPYGYTF.

As to this clone: This sample also contains other DNA sequences that code for the same CDR3. This chain uses TRBV4-1 with TRBJ2-7; 7 bases are a match to TRBD2. The CDR3 covers 13 residues. Trimming cost V 2 bases and J 5 bases; bases outside gene matches: 3. Germline-derived CDR1 and CDR2 are MGHRA and YSYEKL. DNA of the CDR3: TGCGCCAGCAGCCAAAGGGCGGGAGACGAGCAGTACTTC. Translation: CASSQRAGDEQYF.

This chain links TRBV7-2 with TRBJ1-2; D possibly corresponds to TRBD1 (6 bases). CDR1 and CDR2 from the germline V gene are SGHTA and FQGNSA. This CDR3 is 14 amino acids long. The V end lost 6 bases, the J end lost 5 bases, and 16 bases lay between the germline ends. The CDR3 bases are TGTGCCAGCAGTTCCCTATTGGGGGCTTATGGCTACACCTTC. Residues: CASSSLLGAYGYTF.

Of note for this clone: Other DNA sequences in this sample translate to the same CDR3. The chain uses TRBV6-6 and TRBJ1-5, with a possible D match to TRBD1 (6 bases). CDR3 size: 13 residues. The germline V and J ends were trimmed by 6 bases and 4 bases, with 10 bases remaining between them. CDR1 and CDR2 from the germline V gene are MNHNY and SVGAGI (reference sequence). The CDR3 reads CASSSQGNQPQHF. CDR3 sequence (DNA): TGTGCCAGCAGCTCTCAGGGGAATCAGCCCCAGCATTTT.

The chain has TRBV7-6 and TRBJ2-2, with 14 nucleotides matching TRBD2. V was clipped by 4 bases and J by 5 bases; unmatched bases: 9. The CDR3 runs 18 residues. CDR1 is SGHVS and CDR2 is FNYEAQ in the germline V gene. The CDR3 reads CASSSGTSGRGMTGELFF. DNA of the CDR3: TGTGCCAGCAGCTCGGGGACTAGCGGGAGAGGGATGACCGGGGAGCTGTTTTTT.

This chain links TRBV29-1 with TRBJ1-3; no definite D call. The ends were cut back, 4 bases at V and 0 bases at J, with 19 bases in the middle. Germline CDR1 is SQVTM and CDR2 is ANQGSEA. CDR3 length equals 17 residues. The CDR3 bases are TGCAGCGTTGCAAGACACGGCCCTCTGGACTCTGGAAACACCATATATTTT. This codes for CSVARHGPLDSGNTIYF.

This clone turned up a few times. The CDR3: CASSTRTGGTEAFF. The DNA of the CDR3 is TGTGCCAGCAGCACCCGGACAGGGGGCACTGAAGCTTTCTTT. This chain joins TRBV7-2 and TRBJ1-1, with TRBD1 matching over 10 bases. Germline assignment: CDR1 SGHTA and CDR2 FQGNSA. The CDR3 consists of 14 residues. V lost 5 bases to trimming and J lost 4 bases; unmatched junction nucleotides: 4.